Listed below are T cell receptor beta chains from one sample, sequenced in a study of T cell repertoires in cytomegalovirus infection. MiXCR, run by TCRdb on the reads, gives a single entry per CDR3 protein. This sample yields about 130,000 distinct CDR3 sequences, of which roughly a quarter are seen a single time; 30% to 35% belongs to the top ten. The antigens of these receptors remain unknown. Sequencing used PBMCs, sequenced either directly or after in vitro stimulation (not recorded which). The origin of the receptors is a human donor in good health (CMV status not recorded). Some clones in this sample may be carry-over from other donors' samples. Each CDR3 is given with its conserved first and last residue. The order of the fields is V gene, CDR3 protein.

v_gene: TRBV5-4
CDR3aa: CASSPKSAEQFF

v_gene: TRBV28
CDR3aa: CASSPRTGYDEQYF

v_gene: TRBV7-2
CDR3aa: CASSLVWGGYTF

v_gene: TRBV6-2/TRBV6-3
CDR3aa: CASSFHTWGGNQPQHF

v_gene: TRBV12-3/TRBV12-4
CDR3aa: CASREQGPGELFF

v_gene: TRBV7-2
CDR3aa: CASSSSRRTGANQPQHF

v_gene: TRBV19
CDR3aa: CASSIGQGGTDTQYF

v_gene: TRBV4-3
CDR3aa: CASSQGGELAGGYEQFF

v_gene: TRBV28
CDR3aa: CASSLIGQFNEQFF

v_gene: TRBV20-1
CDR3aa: CSASHPAGASYEQYF

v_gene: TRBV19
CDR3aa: CASSIPRLPRTQYF

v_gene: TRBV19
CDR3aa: CASSQTSGRKLMETQYF

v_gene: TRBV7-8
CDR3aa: CASSLFLSANTGELFF

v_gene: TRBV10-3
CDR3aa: CAISDSGRETYQETQYF

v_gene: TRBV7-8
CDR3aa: CASSLNSRETQYF

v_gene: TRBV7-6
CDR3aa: CASSLGGWNTEAFF

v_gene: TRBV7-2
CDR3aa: CASSPRGQGARNTEAFF

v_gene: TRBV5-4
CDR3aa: CASSSVQREGHEQYF

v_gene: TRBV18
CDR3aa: CASSPSNPDREAFF

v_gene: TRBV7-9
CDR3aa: CASSLGGAQPQHF

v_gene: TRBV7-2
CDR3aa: CASSLVATQYF

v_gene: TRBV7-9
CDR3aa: CASSSRPIGIQYF

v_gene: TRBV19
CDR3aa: CASSLLGQGGTTIYF

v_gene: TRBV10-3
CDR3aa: CAITASGRNNEQFF

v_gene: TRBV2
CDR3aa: CASSEEGRNYGYTF

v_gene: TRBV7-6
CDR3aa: CASSPRQGAGETQYF

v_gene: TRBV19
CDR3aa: CASTVAGGSSYNEQFF